The 5 T cell receptor beta chains listed next were all sequenced from one sample in a study of cytomegalovirus exposure and HLA in healthy donors. Primers for the PCR totalled 60 Vbeta and 13 Jbeta. Only in-frame clones appear in the TCRdb table, and some are missing; sequencing was by immunoSEQ multiplex PCR. The data show more than 130,000 clones, 70% to 80% seen once. What was sequenced was PBMCs. The receptors were sampled from a woman between 45 and 65 years old in good health and CMV-seronegative.

The gene calls are TRBV4-2 and TRBJ1-2, with 7 bases that match TRBD1. V lost 0 bases, J lost 5 bases, and 3 bases stayed unmatched. The CDR3 length is 14 residues. Per germline, CDR1 LGHNA and CDR2 YNFKEQ. DNA for the CDR3: TGTGCCAGCAGCCAAGATCCAGGGGGGTATGGCTACACCTTC. As protein: CASSQDPGGYGYTF.

A note on this clone: Other DNA sequences from this sample encode an identical CDR3 as well. The V gene is TRBV2, the J gene TRBJ1-4; weak D call: TRBD1 (6 bases). CDR3 length: 13 amino acids. In germline, CDR1 is SNHLY, CDR2 FYNNEI. Trimming shortened V by 4 bases and J by 6 bases, and 9 bases separated the two germline ends. CDR3 DNA sequence: TGTGCCAGCAGTGTCCAGGGGTATGAAAAACTGTTTTTT. As protein: CASSVQGYEKLFF.

This clone came up a few times. The J gene is TRBJ2-3, the V gene TRBV5-1; D is perhaps TRBD2 (7 bases). The CDR3 runs to 16 residues. Trimming cost V 0 bases and J 3 bases, with 14 bases left between them. Germline V gene lookup returns CDR1 SGHRS and CDR2 YFSETQ. The DNA for the CDR3 is TGCGCCAGCAGCTTGGAAGGCAGGGGAGGGACAGATACGCAGTATTTT. Translated, it gives CASSLEGRGGTDTQYF.

At least ten counts were recorded for this clone. The chain is built from TRBV7-9 and TRBJ1-1; TRBD1 aligns across 7 bases. Germline lookup yields CDR1 SEHNR and CDR2 FQNEAQ (reference sequence). The CDR3 is 15 residues long. The ends lost 2 bases at V and 3 bases at J; junction bases unmatched: 6. The CDR3: CASSLLSGGHTEAFF. The CDR3 DNA sequence: TGTGCCAGCAGCTTACTTTCAGGGGGACACACTGAAGCTTTCTTT. The full variable domain, completed using reference TRBV7-9 and TRBJ1-1, is DTGVSQNPRHKITKRGQNVTFRCDPISEHNRLYWYRQTLGQGPEFLTYFQNEAQLEKSRLLSDRFSAERPKGSFSTLEIQRTEQGDSAMYLCASSLLSGGHTEAFFGQGTRLTVV.

The CDR3 nucleotides read TGTGCCAGCAGTTTTCCAACCGACTATAGCAATCAGCCCCAGCATTTT. This codes for CASSFPTDYSNQPQHF. This chain uses TRBV28 with TRBJ1-5; no clear D gene. The CDR3 is 16 amino acids. V gave up 3 bases and J gave up 0 bases, with 12 bases separating them. Germline CDR1 reads MDHEN; CDR2 reads SYDVKM. The full variable domain, its missing parts supplied by reference TRBV28 and TRBJ1-5, is DVKVTQSSRYLVKRTGEKVFLECVQDMDHENMFWYRQDPGLGLRLIYFSYDVKMKEKGDIPEGYSVSREKKERFSLILESASTNQTSMYLCASSFPTDYSNQPQHFGDGTRLSIL.